The present entry profiles one T cell receptor (beta chain) with its context. The record originates from a study of T-cell memory formation after mild COVID-19. On the study more broadly: TCR clustering was largely donor specific.

The CDR3 length is 17 residues. CDR1 is SGHNT and CDR2 is YENEEA in the germline V gene. V lost 4 bases and J lost 5, with 20 bases in between. TCRdb itself ran the 5' RACE reads through MiXCR, one entry per CDR3 protein. Of about 430,000 distinct CDR3 sequences listed, around 24% are singletons. Sequencing was carried out using PBMCs or a T cell subset sorted from them (not recorded which). This clonotype originated in an adult woman who had mild COVID-19 (a few samples of this study predate the infection). Cell type and time point are not known. This sequence joins TRBV11-3 and TRBJ2-2; D might be TRBD2 (6 bases). The CDR3 spells CASSSTLGGLETGELFF. Here the CDR3 DNA reads TGTGCCAGCAGCTCAACCTTGGGGGGTTTGGAGACCGGGGAGCTGTTTTTT.